Only one count was recorded for the clone carrying this T cell receptor beta chain. The CDR3 totals 14 residues. The V end lost 0 bases, the J end lost 4 bases, and 7 bases lay between the germline ends. Germline CDR1 and CDR2: GTSNPN and SVGIG (reference sequence). This entry is derived from a study of technical replicates of blood from a handful of donors. Sequenced by immunoSEQ multiplex PCR; TCRdb stores in-frame clones only, minus some. Of under 80,000 clones listed, roughly 86% are singletons. V gene TRBV30 combines with J gene TRBJ1-6; D gene uncertain. Sequencing was done on a sample of PBMCs. This clonotype was sampled from a human donor in good health. Some clones in this sample may be carry-over from other donors' samples. CDR3 coding DNA: TGTGCCTGGAGTGTACTGGAGTATAATTCACCCCTCCACTTT. Translating gives CAWSVLEYNSPLHF.